This T cell receptor beta chain comes out of a study of shared clonotypes between healthy human individuals. Study-wide points: Sorted-subset sequencing was shown by rarefaction to be incomplete despite large depth. Sharing across four donors was highest in naive CD4 (roughly 5%) and lowest in memory CD8 (about 0.4%). Naive subsets, compared against memory subsets, generally had larger estimated richness values.

Trimming removed 6 bases from V and 5 bases from J; junction bases left unmatched: 7. From germline, CDR1 is SGHAT and CDR2 FQNNGV. This CDR3 comprises 14 residues. Using immunoSEQ multiplex PCR, the repertoire was profiled, and TCRdb retains in-frame clones only, with some absent. This table has under 2,500,000 clones, approximately 96% appearing once. To note about this clone: Antigen: not known.

The chain couples TRBV11-2 to TRBJ2-7; the match to TRBD2 covers 10 bases. Sequencing was performed on naive CD4+ T cells sorted from blood. Subset given: CD45RA+ positively selected. The TCR was taken from a man aged 18 to 29 in good health. This CDR3 is CASSRSGRADEQYF. The CDR3 DNA follows: TGTGCCAGCAGTAGGAGCGGGAGGGCCGACGAGCAGTACTTC. The full variable domain, completed using reference TRBV11-2 and TRBJ2-7, is EAGVAQSPRYKIIEKRQSVAFWCNPISGHATLYWYQQILGQGPKLLIQFQNNGVVDDSQLPKDRFSAERLKGVDSTLKIQPAKLEDSAVYLCASSRSGRADEQYFGPGTRLTVT.